The 18 T cell receptor beta chains presented below share a single source sample, sequenced in a study of shared clonotypes between healthy human individuals. Repertoires were generated with immunoSEQ multiplex PCR, while TCRdb's copy carries only in-frame clones and drops some. The sample lists a few million clones; 85% to 95% were seen once. The material sequenced was naive CD4+ T cells from PBMCs. The sample's subset: CD45RA+ positively selected. All receptors derive from a man between 18 and 35 years old in good health. Some clones in this sample may be carry-over from other donors' samples.

The J gene is TRBJ2-1, the V gene TRBV30, with 14 bases aligning to TRBD2. Germline V gene lookup returns CDR1 GTSNPN and CDR2 SVGIG (reference sequence). The CDR3 covers 16 residues. With 5 bases clipped from V and 9 bases from J, the junction kept 12 bases outside the gene matches. The CDR3 sequence is CAWSWTSGRFAGEQFF. In DNA form, the CDR3 reads TGTGCCTGGTCATGGACTAGCGGGAGGTTTGCGGGTGAGCAGTTCTTC. The complete variable domain, with remaining parts taken from reference TRBV30 and TRBJ2-1, reads SQTIHQWPATLVQPVGSPLSLECTVEGTSNPNLYWYRQAAGRGLQLLFYSVGIGQISSEVPQNLSASRPQDRQFILSSKKLLLSDSGFYLCAWSWTSGRFAGEQFFGPGTRLTVL.

The chain joins TRBV2 to TRBJ2-7, with a weak D call TRBD1 (5 bases). Germline V lookup: CDR1 SNHLY, CDR2 FYNNEI. The CDR3 runs 14 residues. Here the CDR3 reads CARSVSEGAYEQYF. In DNA, the CDR3 is TGTGCACGCAGCGTATCCGAAGGGGCCTACGAGCAGTACTTC. Variable domain in full (rest from reference TRBV2 and TRBJ2-7): EPEVTQTPSHQVTQMGQEVILRCVPISNHLYFYWYRQILGQKVEFLVSFYNNEISEKSEIFDDQFSVERPDGSNFTLKIRSTKLEDSAMYFCARSVSEGAYEQYFGPGTRLTVT.

This rearrangement joins TRBV25-1 to TRBJ2-5; 8 bases are shared with TRBD1. The end of the DNA aligns better with TRBJ2-7, so the J call may be wrong. The CDR3 consists of 16 residues. The germline gives CDR1 MGHDK, CDR2 SYGVNS. In DNA, the CDR3 is TGTGCCAGCGCCCCCGGGACAGGCAGAGGGGTCTACGAGCAGTACTTC. Protein product: CASAPGTGRGVYEQYF.

The genes are TRBV19 and TRBJ1-2; D is perhaps TRBD1 (5 bases). Germline loops: CDR1 LNHDA, CDR2 SQIVND (reference sequence). This CDR3 is built from 13 residues. V gave up 7 bases and J gave up 6 bases, with 15 bases separating them. The CDR3 DNA reads TGTGCCAGTAATCCCCGCGGGGGGAATGGCTACACCTTC. Protein sequence: CASNPRGGNGYTF.

The genes are TRBV4-3 and TRBJ2-1; 10 nucleotides line up with TRBD2. Germline trimming cut 0 bases from V and 5 bases from J; bases unmatched to any gene: 7. The CDR3 has 17 residues. Per germline, CDR1 LGHNA and CDR2 YSLEER. The CDR3 DNA is TGCGCCAGCAGCCAAGATCTAAGCGGGAGGGGAGACAATGAGCAGTTCTTC. This translates into CASSQDLSGRGDNEQFF.

This clone occurred once. The V gene is TRBV4-1, the J gene TRBJ2-7; TRBD2 matches at 9 bases. Germline-derived CDR1 and CDR2 are MGHRA and YSYEKL. The CDR3 is 15 amino acids. Trimming took 1 base from V and 6 from J; bases not matched to a gene: 7. This chain's CDR3 is CASSQGAGGRREQYF. In nucleotides, the CDR3 is TGCGCCAGCAGCCAAGGTGCGGGAGGGCGGCGCGAGCAGTACTTC.

Of note for this clone: In the same sample, other DNA sequences code for this CDR3. The chain employs TRBV2 and TRBJ2-1, with 7 bases identical to TRBD2. Germline values: CDR1 SNHLY, CDR2 FYNNEI. The CDR3 totals 15 residues. J gave up 4 bases and V 2 bases, and 5 bases lay outside the gene matches. The DNA of the CDR3 is TGTGCCAGCAGTGAACGCCTAGCGGCATACAATGAGCAGTTCTTC. Protein: CASSERLAAYNEQFF.

In its sample, this clone was seen a few times. The chain is built from TRBV28 and TRBJ1-1, with TRBD1 as a possible D gene (5 bases). Germline V gene lookup returns CDR1 MDHEN and CDR2 SYDVKM. The V and J ends lost 3 bases and 3 bases respectively, with 17 bases between them. The CDR3 is made up of 16 amino acids. Here the CDR3 reads CASSFSRWGRDTEAFF. CDR3 nucleotides: TGTGCCAGCAGTTTTAGTCGGTGGGGCAGGGACACTGAAGCTTTCTTT.

This chain uses TRBV5-4 with TRBJ2-1; 9 nucleotides line up with TRBD2. The J segment lost 5 bases and the V segment lost 5 bases, leaving 14 bases of the junction unmatched. This CDR3 has 17 residues. Germline V gene sequence: CDR1 SGHNT, CDR2 YYREEE (reference sequence). CDR3 region: CASRGGTREGINNEQFF. CDR3 DNA sequence: TGTGCCAGCAGGGGTGGTACGCGGGAGGGAATTAACAATGAGCAGTTCTTC.

This clone was detected once. CDR3 sequence: CASSERETLPNEKLFF. The CDR3 DNA reads as TGTGCCAGCAGTGAAAGGGAGACACTCCCTAATGAAAAACTGTTTTTT. The rearrangement links TRBV6-1 to TRBJ1-4; no clear D gene. The V and J ends lost 2 bases and 3 bases respectively, with 13 bases between them. The CDR3 is made up of 16 amino acids. The germline V gene has CDR1 MNHNS and CDR2 SASEGT.

The chain couples TRBV4-1 to TRBJ2-5; 8 positions match TRBD1. CDR1 MGHRA and CDR2 YSYEKL come from the germline V gene. The CDR3 has 16 residues. V was pared by 1 base and J by 4 bases, with 8 bases of the junction left unmatched. The CDR3 DNA follows: TGCGCCAGCAGCCAAGGCCCGGGACAGGTGGGAGAGACCCAGTACTTC. Translating it yields CASSQGPGQVGETQYF.

V and J are TRBV5-1 and TRBJ2-3; 10 bases fit TRBD2. Germline V gene data show CDR1 as SGHRS and CDR2 as YFSETQ. V gave up 4 bases and J gave up 2 bases; unmatched junction bases: 7. The CDR3 runs 16 residues. The CDR3, as DNA: TGCGCCAGCAGCCCCGATAGCGGGAGGCCCACAGATACGCAGTATTTT. This encodes CASSPDSGRPTDTQYF.

This chain joins TRBV20-1 and TRBJ2-2; D gene uncertain. The CDR3 has 11 residues. Trimming stripped 4 bases from V and 5 bases from J, with 5 bases between. The V gene's germline CDR1 is DFQATT and CDR2 SNEGSKA (reference sequence). The CDR3 DNA reads TGCAGTGCTATGGTTACCGGGGAGCTGTTTTTT. It encodes CSAMVTGELFF.

The chain is built from TRBV10-3 and TRBJ2-1; a weak D match, TRBD2 (5 bases). Germline lookup yields CDR1 ENHRY and CDR2 SYGVKD. The CDR3 totals 15 residues. V lost 6 bases, J lost 0 bases, and 12 bases lay in between. The CDR3 nucleotides are TGTGCCATCAGAAAGACGGGAAGCTCCTACAATGAGCAGTTCTTC. Its protein is CAIRKTGSSYNEQFF.

The V and J genes are TRBV30 and TRBJ2-7; 9 bases agree with TRBD1. Germline CDR1 and CDR2: GTSNPN and SVGIG (reference sequence). The J segment lost 5 bases and the V segment lost 4 bases, leaving 3 bases of the junction unmatched. This CDR3 has 12 amino acids. CDR3 DNA sequence: TGTGCCTGGATGGACAGGGGCAACGAGCAGTACTTC. It is translated as CAWMDRGNEQYF.

This rearrangement joins TRBV5-1 to TRBJ2-5, with D possibly matching TRBD2 (6 bases). The germline V gene has CDR1 SGHRS and CDR2 YFSETQ. The CDR3 is 14 amino acids. Between the trimmed V and J ends, which lost 4 bases and 2 bases, there was a span of 12 bases. CDR3 sequence reads: CASSPTSSQETQYF. CDR3 in DNA: TGCGCCAGCAGCCCGACTAGTTCTCAAGAGACCCAGTACTTC.

The chain links TRBV5-8 to TRBJ1-3; D is perhaps TRBD1 (5 bases). The CDR3 is 13 amino acids. CDR1 and CDR2 from the germline V gene are SGHTS and YDEGEE. The CDR3 nucleotides read TGTGGGAGAGGGGTTCGCTCTGGAAACACCATATATTTT. Amino acids: CGRGVRSGNTIYF. Full variable domain (rest looked up from reference TRBV5-8 and TRBJ1-3): EAGVTQSPTHLIKTRGQQATLRCSPISGHTSVYWYQQALGLGLQFLLWYDEGEERNRGNFPPRFSGRQFPNYSSELNVNALELEDSALYLCGRGVRSGNTIYFGEGSWLTVV.

The chain uses TRBV5-6 and TRBJ2-2, with 7 bases matching TRBD1. The CDR3 spans 15 residues. CDR1 SGHDT and CDR2 YYEEEE come from the germline V gene. Trimming cost V 2 bases and J 2 bases; bases outside gene matches: 3. The CDR3 coding sequence is TGTGCCAGCAGCTTTGACAGGGAAAACACCGGGGAGCTGTTTTTT. It encodes CASSFDRENTGELFF.